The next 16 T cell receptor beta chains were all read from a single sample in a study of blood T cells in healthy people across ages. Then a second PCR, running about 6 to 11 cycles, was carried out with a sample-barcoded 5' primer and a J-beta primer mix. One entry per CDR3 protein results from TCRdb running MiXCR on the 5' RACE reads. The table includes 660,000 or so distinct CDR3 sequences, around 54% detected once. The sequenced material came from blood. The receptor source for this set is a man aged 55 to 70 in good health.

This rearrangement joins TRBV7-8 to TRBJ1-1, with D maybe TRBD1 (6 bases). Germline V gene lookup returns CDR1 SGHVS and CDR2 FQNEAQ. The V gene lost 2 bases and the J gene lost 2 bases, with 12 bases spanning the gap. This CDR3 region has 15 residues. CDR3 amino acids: CASSLSGGANTEAFF. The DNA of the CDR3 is TGTGCCAGCAGCTTAAGTGGGGGGGCCAACACTGAAGCTTTCTTT. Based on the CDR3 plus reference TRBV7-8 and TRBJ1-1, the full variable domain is GAGVSQSPRYKVAKRGQDVALRCDPISGHVSLFWYQQALGQGPEFLTYFQNEAQLDKSGLPSDRFFAERPEGSVSTLKIQRTQQEDSAVYLCASSLSGGANTEAFFGQGTRLTVV.

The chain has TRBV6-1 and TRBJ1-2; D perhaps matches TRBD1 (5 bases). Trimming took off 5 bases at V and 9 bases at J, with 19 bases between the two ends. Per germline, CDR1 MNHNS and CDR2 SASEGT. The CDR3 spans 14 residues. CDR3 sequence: CASSPGDRSMRYTF. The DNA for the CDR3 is TGTGCCAGCAGTCCCGGGGACCGCTCTATGCGCTACACCTTC.

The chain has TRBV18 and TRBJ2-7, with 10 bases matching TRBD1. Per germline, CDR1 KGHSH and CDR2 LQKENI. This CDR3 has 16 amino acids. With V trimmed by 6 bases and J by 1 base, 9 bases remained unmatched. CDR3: CASSGQGKIGSYEQYF. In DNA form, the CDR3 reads TGTGCCAGCTCGGGACAGGGGAAGATAGGATCCTACGAGCAGTACTTC.

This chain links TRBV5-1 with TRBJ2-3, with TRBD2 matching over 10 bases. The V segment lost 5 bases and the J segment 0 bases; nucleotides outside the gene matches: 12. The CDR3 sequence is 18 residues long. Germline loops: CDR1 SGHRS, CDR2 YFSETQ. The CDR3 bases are TGCGCCAGCAGTTCTCGCACTAGCGGGGCCACTAGCACAGATACGCAGTATTTT. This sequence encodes CASSSRTSGATSTDTQYF. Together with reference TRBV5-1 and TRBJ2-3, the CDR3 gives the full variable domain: KAGVTQTPRYLIKTRGQQVTLSCSPISGHRSVSWYQQTPGQGLQFLFEYFSETQRNKGNFPGRFSGRQFSNSRSEMNVSTLELGDSALYLCASSSRTSGATSTDTQYFGPGTRLTVL.

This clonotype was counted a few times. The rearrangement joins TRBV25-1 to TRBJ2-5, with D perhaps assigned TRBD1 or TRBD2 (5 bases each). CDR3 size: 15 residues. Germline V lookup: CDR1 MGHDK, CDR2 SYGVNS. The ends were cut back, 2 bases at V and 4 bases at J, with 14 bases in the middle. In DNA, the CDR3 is TGTGCCAGCAGTGAAACAGGCAGGGAGAGAGAGACCCAGTACTTC. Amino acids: CASSETGRERETQYF.

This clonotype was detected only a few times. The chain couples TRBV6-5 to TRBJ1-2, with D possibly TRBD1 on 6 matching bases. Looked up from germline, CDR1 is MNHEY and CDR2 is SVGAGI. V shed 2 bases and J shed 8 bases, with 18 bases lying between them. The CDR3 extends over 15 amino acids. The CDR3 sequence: CASSYAYRAMSGYTF. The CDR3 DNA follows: TGTGCCAGCAGTTACGCCTACAGGGCTATGAGCGGCTACACCTTC.

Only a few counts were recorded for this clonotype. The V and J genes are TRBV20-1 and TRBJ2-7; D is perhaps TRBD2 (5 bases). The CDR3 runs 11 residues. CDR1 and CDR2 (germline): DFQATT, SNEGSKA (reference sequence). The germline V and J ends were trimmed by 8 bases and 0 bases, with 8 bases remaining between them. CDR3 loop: CSPRDSYEQYF. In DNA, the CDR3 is TGCAGTCCCCGGGACTCCTACGAGCAGTACTTC.

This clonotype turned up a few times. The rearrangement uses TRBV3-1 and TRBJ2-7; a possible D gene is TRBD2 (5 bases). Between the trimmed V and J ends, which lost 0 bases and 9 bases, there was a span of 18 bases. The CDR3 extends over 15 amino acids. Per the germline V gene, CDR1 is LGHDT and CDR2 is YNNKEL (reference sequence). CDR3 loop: CASSQEATRSGRQYF. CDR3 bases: TGTGCCAGCAGCCAAGAGGCCACCCGCTCTGGGAGGCAGTACTTC.

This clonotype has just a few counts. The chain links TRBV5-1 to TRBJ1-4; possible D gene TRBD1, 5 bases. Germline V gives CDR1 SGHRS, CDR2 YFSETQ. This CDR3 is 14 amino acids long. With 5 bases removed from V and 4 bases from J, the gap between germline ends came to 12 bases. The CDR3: CASRTGTGNEKLFF. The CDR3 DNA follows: TGCGCCAGCAGAACCGGGACCGGTAATGAAAAACTGTTTTTT.

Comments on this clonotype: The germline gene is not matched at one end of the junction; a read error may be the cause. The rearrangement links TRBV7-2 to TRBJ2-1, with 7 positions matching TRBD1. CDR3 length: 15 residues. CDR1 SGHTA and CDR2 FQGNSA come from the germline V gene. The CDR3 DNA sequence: TGTGCCAGCAGCCCTGAAGGGGGCGCTTACAGTGAGCAGTTCTTC. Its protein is CASSPEGGAYSEQFF.

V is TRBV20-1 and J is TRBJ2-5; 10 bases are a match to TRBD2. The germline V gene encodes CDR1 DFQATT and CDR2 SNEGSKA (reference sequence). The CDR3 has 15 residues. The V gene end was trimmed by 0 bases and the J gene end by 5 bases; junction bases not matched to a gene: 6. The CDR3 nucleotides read TGCAGTGCTAGAGATCAAGCGGGGGGGCCGGAGACCCAGTACTTC. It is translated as CSARDQAGGPETQYF.

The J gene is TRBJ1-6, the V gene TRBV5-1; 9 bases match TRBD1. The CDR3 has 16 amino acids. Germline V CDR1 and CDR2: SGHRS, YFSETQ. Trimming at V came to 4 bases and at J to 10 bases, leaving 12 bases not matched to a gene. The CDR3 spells CASSPTAGQGLSPLHF. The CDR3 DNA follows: TGCGCCAGCAGCCCGACAGCGGGACAGGGCCTATCACCCCTCCACTTT.

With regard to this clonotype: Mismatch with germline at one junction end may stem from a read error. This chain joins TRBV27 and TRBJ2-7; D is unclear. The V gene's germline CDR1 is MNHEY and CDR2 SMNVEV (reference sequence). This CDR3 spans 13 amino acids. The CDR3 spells CASSVSRMESQYF. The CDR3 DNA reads TGTGCCAGCAGTGTATCGAGGATGGAGTCCCAGTACTTC.

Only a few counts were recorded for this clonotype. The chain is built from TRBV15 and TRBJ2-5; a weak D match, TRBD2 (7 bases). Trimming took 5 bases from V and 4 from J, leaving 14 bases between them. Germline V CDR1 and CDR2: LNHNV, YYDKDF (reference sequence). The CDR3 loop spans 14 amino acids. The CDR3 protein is CATSGGLAVETQYF. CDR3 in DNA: TGTGCCACCAGCGGGGGGCTAGCGGTAGAGACCCAGTACTTC.

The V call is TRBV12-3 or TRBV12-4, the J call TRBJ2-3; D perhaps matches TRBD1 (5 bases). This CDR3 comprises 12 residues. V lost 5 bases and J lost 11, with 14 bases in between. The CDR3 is CASSLPLGVQYF. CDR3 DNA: TGTGCCAGCAGTCTCCCTTTAGGGGTGCAGTATTTT.

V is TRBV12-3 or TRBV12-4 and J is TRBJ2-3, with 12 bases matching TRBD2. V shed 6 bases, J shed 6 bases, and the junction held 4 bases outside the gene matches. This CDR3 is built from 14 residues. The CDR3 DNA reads TGTGCCAGCAGCCAGACTAGCGGGGGCGATACGCAGTATTTT. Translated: CASSQTSGGDTQYF.